Listed here are 7 T cell receptor beta chains from one sample, sequenced in a study of PD-1 blockade in classical Hodgkin lymphoma. As to time point: cycle 4 day 1 (C4D1), after six to seven weeks of nivolumab. All patients relapsed after autologous stem cell transplantation, and brentuximab vedotin exposure varied. The study purified CD4+ T cells from thawed PBMCs using magnetic negative selection. Method: immunoSEQ multiplex PCR; TCRdb's copy keeps in-frame clones and lacks some. This table holds some 26,000 clones, 65% to 90% found once. The material sequenced was CD4+ T cells from blood, taken before the fourth cycle of nivolumab. These receptors were collected from a human donor with classical Hodgkin lymphoma.

The chain combines TRBV6-5 with TRBJ1-1; D remains unclear. The V end was cut by 0 bases, the J end by 0 bases, with 11 bases between. The germline V gene has CDR1 MNHEY and CDR2 SVGAGI. The CDR3 runs 16 residues. CDR3 in amino acids: CASSYSSGLMNTEAFF. The DNA of the CDR3 is TGTGCCAGCAGTTACTCGAGCGGGCTCATGAACACTGAAGCTTTCTTT.

This chain uses TRBV18 with TRBJ2-2, with 10 bases fitting TRBD2. The V segment lost 3 bases and the J segment 0 bases; nucleotides outside the gene matches: 4. The CDR3 loop spans 17 amino acids. Germline values: CDR1 KGHSH, CDR2 LQKENI. CDR3 in amino acids: CASSPPSGGPNTGELFF. The CDR3, as DNA: TGTGCCAGCTCACCCCCTAGCGGGGGCCCGAACACCGGGGAGCTGTTTTTT.

J is TRBJ2-7 and V is TRBV29-1, with TRBD1 matching over 12 bases. CDR3 length equals 15 residues. J was trimmed by 5 bases and V by 2 bases; bases with no gene match: 7. The germline CDR1 and CDR2 sequences are SQVTM and ANQGSEA. CDR3 nucleotides: TGCAGCGTTGAAAGCTTGGGGACAGGGGGCAACGAGCAGTACTTC. Protein product: CSVESLGTGGNEQYF.

The chain joins TRBV4-3 to TRBJ1-5; 7 nucleotides agree with TRBD1. V gave up 4 bases and J gave up 1 base; unmatched junction bases: 4. Germline loops: CDR1 LGHNA, CDR2 YSLEER. The CDR3 runs to 15 residues. CDR3 in amino acids: CASSRTTGSNQPQHF. In nucleotides, the CDR3 is TGCGCCAGCAGCCGAACGACAGGGAGCAATCAGCCCCAGCATTTT.

The V call is TRBV18, the J call TRBJ1-2; 8 bases line up with TRBD1. The CDR3 runs 15 residues. Looked up from germline, CDR1 is KGHSH and CDR2 is LQKENI. The V segment lost 5 bases and the J segment 2 bases; nucleotides outside the gene matches: 7. The CDR3 spells CASSEGRGRNYGYTF. CDR3 bases: TGTGCCAGCTCAGAAGGCAGGGGGCGGAACTATGGCTACACCTTC.

The chain links TRBV11-3 to TRBJ2-5; 8 bases map to TRBD2. Unmatched junction bases numbered 13, after V lost 5 bases and J lost 2 bases. The CDR3 is 17 residues long. The germline gives CDR1 SGHNT, CDR2 YENEEA. The CDR3 loop reads CASSPGVTSGIQETQYF. The CDR3 DNA sequence: TGTGCCAGCAGCCCTGGCGTAACTAGCGGAATACAAGAGACCCAGTACTTC.

V gene TRBV6-5 combines with J gene TRBJ1-1, with 8 bases lining up with TRBD1. V shed 6 bases, J shed 5 bases, and the junction held 8 bases outside the gene matches. The CDR3 extends over 14 amino acids. The germline gives CDR1 MNHEY, CDR2 SVGAGI. The CDR3 DNA reads TGTGCCAGCAGACCAGACAGGGGTGGAACTGAAGCTTTCTTT. Amino acids: CASRPDRGGTEAFF.